These 5 T cell receptor beta chains originate from one sample sequenced in a study of neurological immune-mediated disorders (dated by TCRdb to between 2018 and 2020). Library construction relied on 5' RACE. Instrument used: Illumina HiSeq 2500. Starting from the raw public reads, TCRdb applied fastp trimming at Q25, assembled clones with MiXCR and retained in-frame beta chains. Rows with one shared CDR3 protein collapse into an entry with the most common genes and DNA. In this sample the table shows 60,000 to 85,000 distinct CDR3 sequences, about 5% of which occur a single time. The ten most abundant clones make up 2.2% of the sample. Sequenced sample: PBMCs. Receptor source: a woman aged 70-85 years with multiple sclerosis.

This clonotype was observed many times. J is TRBJ1-5 and V is TRBV6-2 or TRBV6-3, with D unresolved. This CDR3 region has 14 residues. Germline CDR1 MNHEY, CDR2 SVGEGT. Trimming removed 2 bases from V and 5 bases from J, with 10 bases in between. The CDR3 sequence is CASSYNNGDQPQHF. The CDR3 DNA follows: TGTGCCAGCAGTTACAATAATGGGGATCAGCCCCAGCATTTT.

This clonotype turned up a few times. A much larger clone differs from this one at a single base, so this may be a read error. The chain employs TRBV7-2 and TRBJ2-1; D unresolved. The CDR3 runs 11 residues. From germline, CDR1 is SGHTA and CDR2 FQGNSA. CDR3 protein: CDSSQLREQFF. CDR3 bases: TGTGACAGCAGCCAATTACGTGAGCAGTTCTTC. Full variable domain (outside the CDR3, taken from reference TRBV7-2 and TRBJ2-1): GAGVSQSPSNKVTEKGKDVELRCDPISGHTALYWYRQSLGQGLEFLIYFQGNSAPDKSGLPSDRFSAERTGGSVSTLTIQRTQQEDSAVYLCDSSQLREQFFGPGTRLTVL.

This chain uses TRBV11-3 with TRBJ2-1, with D perhaps matching TRBD2 (6 bases). Germline assignment: CDR1 SGHNT and CDR2 YENEEA. Trimming removed 5 bases at V and 4 bases at J, with 21 bases between. The CDR3 sequence is 17 residues long. CDR3 bases: TGTGCCAGCAGCCCACAGGCCTCCTACGCGGGGTACAATGAGCAGTTCTTC. Translating it yields CASSPQASYAGYNEQFF.

The V and J genes are TRBV5-1 and TRBJ1-1; D not resolved. Trimming took 2 bases from V and 1 from J, leaving 3 bases between them. Germline CDR1 and CDR2: SGHRS and YFSETQ. The CDR3 spans 12 residues. CDR3 residues: CASSFPNTEAFF. The DNA for the CDR3 is TGCGCCAGCAGCTTCCCGAACACTGAAGCTTTCTTT.

This clonotype was picked up many times. The genes are TRBV12-3 or TRBV12-4 and TRBJ2-1; possibly TRBD1 for D (6 bases). The CDR3 covers 15 residues. V was cut by 10 bases and J by 0 bases, with 16 bases left in between. CDR3 amino acids: CATSDSKTSYNEQFF. The CDR3 nucleotides are TGTGCCACCTCGGACAGTAAAACCTCCTACAATGAGCAGTTCTTC.